This T cell receptor beta chain was identified during a study of T cell changes during pregnancy in multiple sclerosis. Using immunoSEQ multiplex PCR, the repertoire was profiled, and TCRdb retains in-frame clones only, with some absent. The data hold 33,000 or so clones, with approximately 91% observed a single time. With 5 bases removed from V and 0 bases from J, the gap between germline ends came to 7 bases. The CDR3 is 13 residues long. Germline-derived CDR1 and CDR2 are LNHDA and SQIVND (reference sequence). The sequencing used CD8+ T cells from peripheral blood mononuclear cells, collected in the second trimester of pregnancy. The receptor was isolated from a female donor with multiple sclerosis, enrolled in a pregnancy study. This chain links TRBV19 with TRBJ1-1; no clear D. The CDR3 DNA reads as TGTGCCAGTAGTGAGCCTCTGAACACTGAAGCTTTCTTT. Protein product: CASSEPLNTEAFF.